Shown below are 28 T cell receptor beta chains from a single sample sequenced in a study of cytomegalovirus exposure and HLA in healthy donors. 13 Jbeta primers and 60 Vbeta primers were used for the PCR. Assay used: immunoSEQ multiplex PCR; TCRdb lists only in-frame clones, some missing. The sample has roughly 63,000 clones; more than 70% are singletons. Sequencing was carried out using PBMCs. The source is a man aged 45-65 years in good health and CMV-seropositive.

The chain links TRBV5-1 to TRBJ1-2; no firm D call. V shed 0 bases and J shed 3 bases, with 12 bases lying between them. CDR1 is SGHRS, CDR2 YFSETQ, per germline. The CDR3 runs 15 residues. In DNA, the CDR3 is TGCGCCAGCAGCTTGGGGGAGTACGGTGACTATGGCTACACCTTC. Its translation: CASSLGEYGDYGYTF.

The chain is built from TRBV7-6 and TRBJ2-5; D possibly corresponds to TRBD1 (6 bases). V shed 5 bases and J shed 0 bases, with 16 bases lying between them. This CDR3 comprises 16 residues. Germline CDR1 and CDR2: SGHVS and FNYEAQ. The CDR3 DNA sequence: TGTGCCAGCAGCCTTAAAGGACAGCCGAACCAAGAGACCCAGTACTTC. Translating gives CASSLKGQPNQETQYF.

This clone has only a few counts. The V and J genes are TRBV18 and TRBJ1-2; tentatively, D is TRBD1 (5 bases). Trimming took off 3 bases at V and 4 bases at J, with 18 bases between the two ends. Germline V gives CDR1 KGHSH, CDR2 LQKENI. This CDR3 spans 16 amino acids. CDR3: CASSPAGAPRGYGYTF. In nucleotides, the CDR3 is TGTGCCAGCTCACCGGCTGGGGCGCCTAGGGGCTATGGCTACACCTTC.

The chain employs TRBV14 and TRBJ2-7; TRBD1 agrees at 9 bases. Per the germline V gene, CDR1 is SGHDN and CDR2 is FVKESK. The CDR3 is made up of 15 amino acids. J gave up 4 bases and V 1 base, and 5 bases lay outside the gene matches. The CDR3 DNA follows: TGTGCCAGCAGCCAAGCAACAGGGGGCATGTACGAGCAGTACTTC. Translated, it gives CASSQATGGMYEQYF.

This sequence joins TRBV5-6 and TRBJ1-1; D gene uncertain. Trimming took off 4 bases at V and 8 bases at J, with 15 bases between the two ends. The CDR3 sequence is 13 residues long. Germline lookup yields CDR1 SGHDT and CDR2 YYEEEE. The CDR3 here is CASSPRRRAEAFF. For the CDR3, the DNA is TGTGCCAGCAGCCCCAGACGGCGGGCCGAAGCTTTCTTT.

Here the CDR3 DNA reads TGCGCCAGCAGCTTCAGTAGCGGGAGGGCGGATGAGCAGTACTTC. Translating gives CASSFSSGRADEQYF. The rearrangement uses TRBV5-1 and TRBJ2-7; 11 bases fit TRBD2. There are 15 residues in the CDR3. CDR1 and CDR2 (germline): SGHRS, YFSETQ. The trim removed 2 bases at V and 7 bases at J, leaving 8 bases unmatched.

This clone turned up a few times. The V and J genes are TRBV18 and TRBJ1-4; D is uncertain. CDR3 length: 13 amino acids. CDR1 is KGHSH, CDR2 LQKENI, per germline. With 6 bases removed from V and 8 bases from J, the gap between germline ends came to 13 bases. The CDR3 coding sequence is TGTGCCAGCTCCCCTAGCGGAGGAGAAAAACTGTTTTTT. Residues: CASSPSGGEKLFF.

The CDR3 bases are TGCGCCAGCAGCTTGAATACAGGCGGCTATGGCTACACCTTC. Translation gives CASSLNTGGYGYTF. The chain uses TRBV5-1 and TRBJ1-2; D possibly corresponds to TRBD1 (5 bases). This CDR3 is 14 amino acids long. The V end lost 1 base, the J end lost 4 bases, and 11 bases lay between the germline ends. Germline loops: CDR1 SGHRS, CDR2 YFSETQ.

This clone was seen more than once but under ten times. The chain recombines TRBV30 with TRBJ2-5; TRBD1 matches 8 bases. CDR3 length: 17 amino acids. CDR1 and CDR2 (germline): GTSNPN, SVGIG (reference sequence). After removal of 3 bases from V and 0 bases from J, the junction contained 12 bases not matched to a gene. CDR3 bases: TGTGCCTGGAGGGACCTTACTAGGACAGGGTACCAAGAGACCCAGTACTTC. This encodes CAWRDLTRTGYQETQYF.

This chain joins TRBV4-1 and TRBJ2-4; 7 nucleotides match TRBD1. CDR1 and CDR2 from the germline V gene are MGHRA and YSYEKL. The V and J ends lost 2 bases and 0 bases, in that order; junction bases with no gene match: 4. This CDR3 has 16 amino acids. DNA for the CDR3: TGCGCCAGCAGCCAAACAGGGGCGGTAGCCAAAAACATTCAGTACTTC. Its translation: CASSQTGAVAKNIQYF.

This chain uses TRBV29-1 with TRBJ1-1, with TRBD1 identical over 10 bases. Germline CDR1 and CDR2: SQVTM and ANQGSEA. This CDR3 has 14 residues. J was trimmed by 6 bases and V by 4 bases; bases with no gene match: 8. The CDR3 spells CSVVKWDRGPEAFF. The CDR3, as DNA: TGCAGCGTTGTTAAGTGGGACAGGGGCCCTGAAGCTTTCTTT.

V usage is TRBV5-1 and J usage is TRBJ1-1; tentatively, D is TRBD1 (6 bases). The V gene lost 4 bases and the J gene lost 1 base, with 14 bases spanning the gap. The CDR3 covers 15 residues. CDR1 is SGHRS and CDR2 is YFSETQ in the germline V gene. The CDR3: CASSTIRDTNTEAFF. For the CDR3, the DNA is TGCGCCAGCAGCACGATTCGGGACACGAACACTGAAGCTTTCTTT.

J is TRBJ1-1 and V is TRBV15, with D maybe TRBD1 (6 bases). The CDR3 is made up of 13 amino acids. Germline assignment: CDR1 LNHNV and CDR2 YYDKDF (reference sequence). Trimming cost V 3 bases and J 7 bases, with 12 bases left between them. This chain's CDR3 is CATSSRGGGEAFF. Written as DNA, the CDR3 is TGTGCCACCAGCAGCCGGGGGGGCGGTGAAGCTTTCTTT. Complete variable domain (other parts from reference TRBV15 and TRBJ1-1): DAMVIQNPRYQVTQFGKPVTLSCSQTLNHNVMYWYQQKSSQAPKLLFHYYDKDFNNEADTPDNFQSRRPNTSFCFLDIRSPGLGDTAMYLCATSSRGGGEAFFGQGTRLTVV.

This clone showed up just once. The V call is TRBV27, the J call TRBJ2-1; 13 bases map to TRBD2. The CDR3 totals 17 residues. Trimming at V came to 5 bases and at J to 4 bases, leaving 8 bases not matched to a gene. Germline V lookup: CDR1 MNHEY, CDR2 SMNVEV (reference sequence). For the CDR3, the DNA is TGTGCCAGCAGTCTGAGACTAGCGGGAGGCTCTTACAATGAGCAGTTCTTC. Translation gives CASSLRLAGGSYNEQFF.

This rearrangement joins TRBV15 to TRBJ1-4; a weak D match, TRBD1 (6 bases). The CDR3 has 16 amino acids. Germline values: CDR1 LNHNV, CDR2 YYDKDF (reference sequence). Trimming cost V 4 bases and J 2 bases, with 14 bases left between them. The CDR3 here is CATSKQGLNTNEKLFF. The CDR3 DNA reads TGTGCCACCAGCAAACAGGGATTAAACACTAATGAAAAACTGTTTTTT.

This chain links TRBV6-6 with TRBJ1-1, with 9 nucleotides matching TRBD1. Trimming at V came to 4 bases and at J to 0 bases, leaving 3 bases not matched to a gene. Germline V gene sequence: CDR1 MNHNY, CDR2 SVGAGI (reference sequence). The CDR3 totals 15 residues. For the CDR3, the DNA is TGTGCCAGCAGTTTCGGGACAGGGATGAACACTGAAGCTTTCTTT. Its protein is CASSFGTGMNTEAFF.

The rearrangement joins TRBV7-8 to TRBJ2-7; D possibly corresponds to TRBD2 (5 bases). CDR1 and CDR2 from the germline V gene are SGHVS and FQNEAQ. V lost 0 bases, J lost 6 bases, and 9 bases lay in between. CDR3 size: 13 residues. CDR3 coding DNA: TGTGCCAGCAGCTTAGCGCGGGTGGCCGAGCAGTACTTC. Its translation is CASSLARVAEQYF.

The chain recombines TRBV6-5 with TRBJ2-5, with a weak D call TRBD1 (5 bases). The CDR3 is 15 amino acids. The V end was cut by 0 bases, the J end by 1 base, with 9 bases between. Germline V lookup: CDR1 MNHEY, CDR2 SVGAGI. CDR3 region: CASSYSKTGQETQYF. In DNA, the CDR3 is TGTGCCAGCAGTTACTCGAAAACAGGCCAAGAGACCCAGTACTTC.

Comments on this clone: This likely stems from a read error, as it lies one base from a far larger clone. The V call is TRBV5-4, the J call TRBJ2-1; D is perhaps TRBD1 (5 bases). Per the germline V gene, CDR1 is SGHNT and CDR2 is YYREEE (reference sequence). This CDR3 has 10 amino acids. This CDR3 reads CVKTQDEQFF. DNA of the CDR3: TGTGTCAAGACACAGGATGAGCAGTTCTTC.

The V call is TRBV18, the J call TRBJ1-1; 7 bases agree with TRBD1. J was trimmed by 0 bases and V by 3 bases; bases with no gene match: 4. Germline CDR1 reads KGHSH; CDR2 reads LQKENI. The CDR3 length is 15 residues. CDR3 protein: CASSPGQQMNTEAFF. CDR3 nucleotide sequence: TGTGCCAGCTCACCGGGACAGCAAATGAACACTGAAGCTTTCTTT.

The V gene is TRBV5-1, the J gene TRBJ2-2; TRBD1 agrees at 7 bases. CDR1 is SGHRS and CDR2 is YFSETQ in the germline V gene. Losses at the gene ends were 4 bases for V and 0 bases for J; bases not matched to a gene: 3. The CDR3 is made up of 15 amino acids. CDR3 coding DNA: TGCGCCAGCAGCCCCGGGACAGCGAACACCGGGGAGCTGTTTTTT. Translation gives CASSPGTANTGELFF.

The chain carries TRBV4-3 and TRBJ1-2, with no clear D. Germline assignment: CDR1 LGHNA and CDR2 YSLEER. V was pared by 1 base and J by 2 bases, with 14 bases between. The CDR3 runs to 16 residues. In DNA form, the CDR3 reads TGCGCCAGCAGCCAAGCCCATTCGGGGAGGAACTATGGCTACACCTTC. Encoded protein: CASSQAHSGRNYGYTF.

The chain has TRBV5-1 and TRBJ1-5, with D hard to call. The CDR3 is 16 amino acids. The V end was cut by 0 bases, the J end by 1 base, with 11 bases between. Germline assignment: CDR1 SGHRS and CDR2 YFSETQ. CDR3 region: CASSLDGGRSNQPQHF. For the CDR3, the DNA is TGCGCCAGCAGCTTGGATGGAGGGAGGAGCAATCAGCCCCAGCATTTT.

Worth noting for this clone: This same CDR3 is encoded by further DNA sequences in the sample. The chain joins TRBV27 to TRBJ2-7; 7 bases map to TRBD2. CDR1 and CDR2 (germline): MNHEY, SMNVEV (reference sequence). The V segment lost 2 bases and the J segment 0 bases; nucleotides outside the gene matches: 1. The CDR3 covers 14 residues. The CDR3 bases are TGTGCCAGCAGTTTAACTAGCGCCTCCTACGAGCAGTACTTC. Encoded protein: CASSLTSASYEQYF.

V gene TRBV4-1 combines with J gene TRBJ2-5; D might be TRBD1 (5 bases). Germline CDR1 MGHRA, CDR2 YSYEKL. The CDR3 is made up of 21 amino acids. The germline V and J ends were trimmed by 1 base and 2 bases, with 29 bases remaining between them. The chain's CDR3 is CASSQAIGRAWTPGSQETQYF. Here the CDR3 DNA reads TGCGCCAGCAGCCAAGCTATCGGCCGGGCATGGACACCGGGCAGTCAAGAGACCCAGTACTTC.

The chain combines TRBV7-9 with TRBJ2-1; the match to TRBD1 covers 9 bases. Trimming cost V 7 bases and J 3 bases; bases outside gene matches: 10. The length of the CDR3 is 16 residues. Germline lookup yields CDR1 SEHNR and CDR2 FQNEAQ (reference sequence). The CDR3, as DNA: TGTGCCAGCACCCCAACCTCGGGACAGGGCTACAATGAGCAGTTCTTC. Its protein is CASTPTSGQGYNEQFF.

The V and J genes are TRBV6-6 and TRBJ1-5; D is ambiguous. The length of the CDR3 is 15 residues. Trimming took 0 bases from V and 1 from J, leaving 7 bases between them. In germline, CDR1 is MNHNY, CDR2 SVGAGI (reference sequence). The CDR3 is CASSYSGSSNQPQHF. CDR3 coding DNA: TGTGCCAGCAGTTACTCAGGGAGCAGCAATCAGCCCCAGCATTTT.

This clone was counted a few times. The chain has TRBV10-1 and TRBJ2-1, with D possibly being TRBD2 (6 bases). The germline V gene has CDR1 WNHNN and CDR2 SYGVQD (reference sequence). Trimming left V 3 bases short and J 6 bases short, with 15 bases between. This CDR3 has 15 amino acids. The CDR3 DNA sequence: TGCGCCAGCAGTGATCCTCGGCTAGCGCTCAATGAGCAGTTCTTC. This translates into CASSDPRLALNEQFF.